Listed below are T cell receptor beta chains from one sample, sequenced in a study of shared T cell receptors in the human thymus. Libraries were prepared by immunoSEQ multiplex PCR; TCRdb keeps only in-frame clonotypes and omits some of them. The sample consists of hundreds of thousands of clones, 75% to 80% of them appearing once. A further study also used this sample, focusing on human thymus T cells.

The sample was thymocytes. These receptors came from a boy under two years old with a congenital heart defect. Each CDR3 is given with its conserved first and last residue. The order of the fields is J gene, V gene, clone size, D gene, CDR3 protein, CDR3 DNA. A D gene is named only where the DNA matches it firmly. The size entry is marked missing in some rows and otherwise reads once, few, many or a size class.

>TRBJ1-1|TRBV6-1|once|TRBD1
CASSNRGEGTEAFF
TGTGCCAGCAGTAACAGGGGTGAGGGCACTGAAGCTTTCTTT
>TRBJ2-1|TRBV19|.|TRBD1
CASKCRGCDEQFF
TGTGCCAGTAAGTGCAGGGGGTGTGATGAGCAGTTCTTC
>TRBJ2-7|TRBV30|.|TRBD2
CAWTRDTLATVAGGYEQYF
TGTGCCTGGACCCGGGACACACTCGCGACAGTAGCGGGAGGGTACGAGCAGTACTTC
>TRBJ1-4|TRBV30|.|.
CAWSGKGRVVEKLFF
TGTGCCTGGAGTGGCAAGGGGAGGGTGGTTGAAAAACTGTTTTTT
>TRBJ2-3|TRBV2|.|TRBD2
CASTASGRLRADTQYF
TGTGCCAGCACGGCTAGCGGGAGGCTTCGCGCAGATACGCAGTATTTT
>TRBJ2-2|TRBV18|.|TRBD2
CASSGTSGRKDTGELFF
TGTGCCAGCTCGGGGACTAGCGGGAGGAAAGACACCGGGGAGCTGTTTTTT
>TRBJ2-1|TRBV11-3|.|TRBD2
CASSFKRERNEQFF
TGTGCCAGCAGCTTCAAGCGGGAGCGGAATGAGCAGTTCTTC
>TRBJ1-1|TRBV11-3|.|.
CASSRGLGNTEAFF
TGTGCCAGCAGCCGAGGTTTAGGGAACACTGAAGCTTTCTTT
>TRBJ1-5|TRBV30|once|.
CAWSAPRDPRKHQPQHF
TGTGCCTGGAGTGCTCCCCGGGATCCGAGAAAGCATCAGCCCCAGCATTTT
>TRBJ2-7|TRBV5-1|.|.
CASSITSGVPNYEQYF
TGCGCCAGCAGCATAACGTCAGGGGTGCCCAACTACGAGCAGTACTTC
>TRBJ2-7|TRBV5-6|.|TRBD1
CASSLGGPINETGPEQYF
TGTGCCAGCAGCTTGGGGGGACCTATCAACGAGACAGGGCCCGAGCAGTACTTC
>TRBJ1-5|TRBV6-1|.|.
CASSDPPGQDSNQPQHF
TGTGCCAGCAGTGACCCCCCGGGACAAGATAGCAATCAGCCCCAGCATTTT
>TRBJ2-7|TRBV30|.|.
CAWSVGGYEQYF
TGTGCCTGGAGTGTGGGGGGCTACGAGCAGTACTTC
>TRBJ1-5|TRBV19|once|TRBD1
CASTIRDSGRVSPSDGQPQHF
TGTGCCAGTACTATCCGGGACAGTGGCAGGGTCAGCCCCAGCGATGGTCAGCCCCAGCATTTT
>TRBJ2-7|TRBV2|.|TRBD2
CASSEAPLAGGARRSDEQYF
TGTGCCAGCAGTGAAGCGCCCCTGGCGGGAGGGGCCCGGAGGAGCGACGAGCAGTACTTC
>TRBJ2-7|TRBV7-2|.|TRBD2
CASSLNLAVAGVGSEQYF
TGTGCCAGCAGCCTTAATTTGGCTGTAGCGGGAGTGGGGTCCGAGCAGTACTTC
>TRBJ1-5|TRBV19|few|.
CASSIGDSNSNQPQHF
TGTGCCAGTAGTATAGGCGACAGTAATAGCAATCAGCCCCAGCATTTT
>TRBJ2-7|TRBV7-9|.|TRBD1
CASSLDPGQGRRSYEQYF
TGTGCCAGCAGCCTCGACCCGGGACAGGGCCGACGGTCCTACGAGCAGTACTTC
>TRBJ1-2|TRBV2|.|.
CASSEPPRRTVNYGYTF
TGTGCCAGCAGTGAACCCCCGAGGAGGACAGTCAACTATGGCTACACCTTC
>TRBJ2-7|TRBV25-1|once|.
CASPLGDSGKQYF
TGTGCCAGTCCCCTGGGGGACTCGGGGAAGCAGTACTTC
>TRBJ2-5|TRBV27|.|TRBD2
CASRRELKETQYF
TGTGCCAGCAGGCGGGAGTTGAAGGAGACCCAGTACTTC
>TRBJ1-2|TRBV7-9|.|.
CASSQRRGKPRDYGYTF
TGTGCCAGCAGCCAACGACGGGGTAAACCTCGGGACTATGGCTACACCTTC
>TRBJ1-2|TRBV5-4|.|.
CASSLGSGLNYGYTF
TGTGCCAGCAGCCTGGGATCCGGACTGAATTATGGCTACACCTTC
>TRBJ1-5|TRBV2|.|TRBD1
CASSGTGGESNQPQHF
TGTGCCAGCAGTGGTACAGGGGGCGAAAGCAATCAGCCCCAGCATTTT
>TRBJ2-7|TRBV30|.|.
CAWKGQRRPLPEQYF
TGTGCCTGGAAGGGCCAGCGGAGGCCCTTACCCGAGCAGTACTTC
>TRBJ2-2|TRBV29-1|.|TRBD2
CSVYLTSGRDAGELFF
TGCAGCGTCTACTTGACTAGCGGGAGGGATGCCGGGGAGCTGTTTTTT
>TRBJ2-1|TRBV10-3|.|TRBD2
CASRLGRTSGGLYNEQFF
TGTGCCAGCAGACTGGGGAGGACTAGCGGGGGACTTTACAATGAGCAGTTCTTC
>TRBJ2-3|TRBV5-6|.|.
CASSCAGDTQYF
TGTGCCAGCAGCTGCGCCGGAGATACGCAGTATTTT